One TCR beta chain is described in this entry. The antigen remains undetermined. The source of the sample is a study of shared clonotypes between healthy human individuals. Naive CD8 cells comprised CD45RO-negative, CCR7-positively selected cells, excluding terminally differentiated effector memory CD45RA+ cells. Researchers ran the assay at a deep level. The data were produced by immunoSEQ multiplex PCR, yet TCRdb's version contains in-frame clones alone and is incomplete. In the table there are about 2 million clones, about 95% of which are singletons. This CDR3 has 16 amino acids. Losses at the gene ends were 5 bases for V and 8 bases for J; bases not matched to a gene: 15. The germline V gene has CDR1 MDHEN and CDR2 SYDVKM. General study points: Memory subsets had estimated richness that was generally smaller than that of naive subsets. An effect of sequencing depth on clonotype sharing among donors was expected.

The sample comprised naive CD8+ T cells sorted from blood. This receptor was identified in a man between 18 and 35 years old in good health. This chain connects TRBV28 to TRBJ2-1; 7 bases map to TRBD1. The CDR3 coding sequence is TGTGCCAGCAGTGACACAAGGAAACAGGGGATGGATGAGCAGTTCTTC. This encodes CASSDTRKQGMDEQFF.